These 13 T cell receptor beta chains were sequenced from one sample in a study of shared clonotypes between healthy human individuals. The table came from immunoSEQ multiplex PCR; TCRdb's copy has only in-frame clones and leaves some out. The table has some 240,000 clones, over 60% seen once. Material for sequencing was memory CD4+ T cells sorted from blood. Indicated subset: CD45RA-negative fraction. The receptors stem from a man aged 25-40 years in good health.

Only one count was recorded for this clone. The chain has TRBV28 and TRBJ1-5; a weak D match, TRBD1 (6 bases). Germline V lookup: CDR1 MDHEN, CDR2 SYDVKM. This CDR3 spans 14 amino acids. Between the trimmed V and J ends, which lost 3 bases and 3 bases, there was a span of 9 bases. The CDR3 loop reads CASSFTGLNQPQHF. In DNA form, the CDR3 reads TGTGCCAGCAGTTTTACAGGGCTCAATCAGCCCCAGCATTTT.

V gene TRBV6-1 combines with J gene TRBJ2-3; D is uncertain. Germline CDR1 MNHNS, CDR2 SASEGT. The CDR3 covers 14 residues. V was pared by 3 bases and J by 0 bases, with 7 bases between. The CDR3 DNA sequence: TGTGCCAGCAGTGATCCGGCTAGCACAGATACGCAGTATTTT. It specifies CASSDPASTDTQYF.

The CDR3 reads CASSLRPPGLNTEAFF. The CDR3 nucleotides are TGCGCCAGCAGCTTACGCCCCCCGGGCTTGAACACTGAAGCTTTCTTT. The chain recombines TRBV5-1 with TRBJ1-1; D gene ambiguous. V shed 2 bases and J shed 0 bases, with 14 bases lying between them. Germline loops: CDR1 SGHRS, CDR2 YFSETQ. This CDR3 region has 16 residues.

The rearrangement links TRBV4-1 to TRBJ2-7; 7 bases are a match to TRBD1. The CDR3 length is 18 residues. Germline CDR1 reads MGHRA; CDR2 reads YSYEKL. J was trimmed by 0 bases and V by 0 bases; bases with no gene match: 11. The CDR3 nucleotides are TGCGCCAGCAGCCAAGAAAGATCCGGGACAGCTATCTCCTACGAGCAGTACTTC. Its translation is CASSQERSGTAISYEQYF.

This clone was seen only once. This chain connects TRBV4-3 to TRBJ1-5; a weak D match, TRBD1 (6 bases). CDR3 length: 15 amino acids. Trimming pared 0 bases from V and 7 bases from J, leaving 13 bases between. Germline-derived CDR1 and CDR2 are LGHNA and YSLEER. CDR3 DNA: TGCGCCAGCAGCCAAGATGGGAGGCAGGGGCAGCCCCAGCATTTT. Protein product: CASSQDGRQGQPQHF.

This clone has only a few counts. This chain joins TRBV14 and TRBJ2-7; D not resolved. This CDR3 contains 13 residues. Germline lookup yields CDR1 SGHDN and CDR2 FVKESK. The germline V and J ends were trimmed by 5 bases and 2 bases, with 10 bases remaining between them. CDR3 coding DNA: TGTGCCAGCAGCTCGGGCTGGGCCTACGAGCAGTACTTC. This codes for CASSSGWAYEQYF.

This clone was recorded a few times. CDR3 residues: CSAYSGQNEKLFF. In DNA, the CDR3 is TGCAGCGCGTACTCGGGACAGAATGAAAAACTGTTTTTT. The chain employs TRBV29-1 and TRBJ1-4; TRBD1 matches at 7 bases. Looked up from germline, CDR1 is SQVTM and CDR2 is ANQGSEA. This CDR3 is built from 13 residues. V shed 7 bases, J shed 5 bases, and the junction held 7 bases outside the gene matches.

The gene calls are TRBV28 and TRBJ2-1; 8 bases fit TRBD1. In germline, CDR1 is MDHEN, CDR2 SYDVKM. V dropped 5 bases and J dropped 0; count of bases not matched to a gene: 6. This CDR3 has 16 amino acids. CDR3 in amino acids: CASSPGQGNSYNEQFF. The CDR3, as DNA: TGTGCCAGCAGTCCAGGACAGGGCAACTCCTACAATGAGCAGTTCTTC.

The chain is built from TRBV11-2 and TRBJ2-6, with 7 bases matching TRBD1. Per the germline V gene, CDR1 is SGHAT and CDR2 is FQNNGV. The V gene end was trimmed by 0 bases and the J gene end by 2 bases; junction bases not matched to a gene: 4. The CDR3 is made up of 17 amino acids. CDR3 in amino acids: CASSLDRQGAGANVLTF. The CDR3 nucleotides read TGTGCCAGCAGCTTAGATCGACAGGGTGCTGGGGCCAACGTCCTGACTTTC.

The chain has TRBV4-1 and TRBJ2-1; D remains ambiguous. The CDR3 length is 14 residues. Trimming took off 1 base at V and 12 bases at J, with 16 bases between the two ends. CDR1 MGHRA and CDR2 YSYEKL come from the germline V gene. The CDR3 is CASSQGLIGRSQFF. As DNA, the CDR3 is TGCGCCAGCAGCCAAGGTCTAATCGGCCGGTCGCAGTTCTTC.

This chain joins TRBV28 and TRBJ2-1; the match to TRBD2 covers 12 bases. The CDR3 totals 13 residues. Per the germline V gene, CDR1 is MDHEN and CDR2 is SYDVKM. The CDR3 nucleotides are TGTATGACTAGCGGGAGAGGTTACAATGAGCAGTTCTTC. Translation gives CMTSGRGYNEQFF.

V is TRBV28 and J is TRBJ2-7; TRBD2 matches 10 bases. From germline, CDR1 is MDHEN and CDR2 SYDVKM. With V trimmed by 8 bases and J by 6 bases, 10 bases remained unmatched. The CDR3 extends over 14 amino acids. DNA for the CDR3: TGTGCCAGCCACGCGAGCGGGAGGGCCCTCGAGCAGTACTTC. It specifies CASHASGRALEQYF.

In the case of this clone: This sample also contains other DNA sequences that code for the same CDR3. The V and J genes are TRBV5-1 and TRBJ2-2; TRBD1 is a possible D gene (5 bases). Deletions cut 3 bases from V and 7 bases from J, with 10 bases between. CDR3 size: 13 residues. CDR1 is SGHRS and CDR2 is YFSETQ in the germline V gene. The chain's CDR3 is CASSSQGVGELFF. The CDR3 DNA reads TGCGCCAGCAGCTCGCAAGGGGTCGGGGAGCTGTTTTTT. The variable domain in full, with the rest retrieved from reference TRBV5-1 and TRBJ2-2, is KAGVTQTPRYLIKTRGQQVTLSCSPISGHRSVSWYQQTPGQGLQFLFEYFSETQRNKGNFPGRFSGRQFSNSRSEMNVSTLELGDSALYLCASSSQGVGELFFGEGSRLTVL.